Here is one T cell receptor (beta chain) with its context. The antigen it binds to is not known. Base qualities were left out, and no much larger clone turns up one base away. The data stem from a study of shared T cell receptors in the human thymus (dated by TCRdb to the early 2020s). About the study as a whole: The study examined how self-reactive, shared T-cell receptor alpha chains are generated in the human thymus.

To prepare the library, the immunoSEQ multiplex PCR assay was applied. Drawn from immuneACCESS, this table holds only the in-frame rearrangements with V and J called that TCRdb kept. Clones are partly lost; checked studies trace under half to an unresolved V gene and leave the rest unexplained. The sample table records 640,000 or so clones; more than 70% of these occur just once. 0.0094% of the sample comes from the top ten. This sample was also put to use in a study of human thymus T cells. As that second paper reports: In Finland, the donors were immunologically healthy infants who were having open corrective cardiac surgery for congenital heart defects. Thymus tissue was obtained as surgical resects removed during corrective cardiac surgery. V and J gene segment usage appeared biased in both thymic and peripheral blood repertoires. The related research reported highly overlapping thymic TCR repertoires among unrelated individuals. The study used roughly eight infant thymus samples plus four related peripheral blood samples to characterize TCR alpha and beta repertoires. The infant donors were 7 to 244 days old, and the cohort included several males and a couple of females. Thymocytes were released mechanically from tissue and stored at -70 °C as pellets of about 10-34 million cells. Genomic DNA was extracted from frozen cell pellets with a QIAsymphony instrument. The immunoSEQ multiplex PCR assay was used to amplify the TCRB and TCRAD loci from a standardized quantity of quality-controlled genomic DNA. The amplicons covered the V(D)J region and were long enough to include the CDR3 and to identify the V and J genes. Amplicon sequencing was performed on an Illumina platform through the commercial immunoSEQ service. Corrections for primer bias and sequencing errors followed previously described methods, while TCRAD and TCRB definitions were based on the IMGT database. Analysis of the repertoires was done with immunoSEQ Analyzer 3.0 and VDJTools and included basic statistics, V/J segment usage, diversity estimates, rarefaction and pairwise overlap. Diversity was estimated using the Chao1, ChaoE, Efron-Thisted, Shannon and inverse Simpson indices, and was also estimated on datasets down-sampled to the size of the smallest sample. For repertoire overlap, CDR3 nucleotide sequence, V gene and J gene had to match strictly, and clustering was done by Jaccard-based multidimensional scaling. On average, thymus samples gave hundreds of thousands of unique TCRB clonotypes, whereas blood samples gave about 92,000.

Source material: thymocytes. This TCR came from a boy in the first two years of life with a congenital heart defect. Donor details come from another sample of the same person, matched by shared clones.

The DNA sequence is TGTGCCAGCAGCTTGGTACCCCAGCGGGAGGGCATCAATGAGCAGTTCTTC. Its protein reads: CASSLVPQREGINEQFF. The V gene is TRBV5-6 and the J gene is TRBJ2-1; 10 central nucleotides agree with TRBD2. Via the germline V gene, CDR1 is SGHDT and CDR2 YYEEEE. V is cut back by 0 bases and J by 6 bases, with 9 bases in the junction unmatched. The CDR3 has 17 amino acids, counting the end cysteine and phenylalanine. Of all the DNA, just the CDR3 is kept, 51 bases in frame from base 1.